One sample yielded the 9 T cell receptor beta chains listed below, sequenced in a study of cytomegalovirus exposure and HLA in healthy donors. Amplification used 60 Vbeta primers and 13 Jbeta primers. Using immunoSEQ multiplex PCR, the repertoire was profiled, and TCRdb retains in-frame clones only, with some absent. Of 150,000 to 200,000 clones in the sample, about four fifths were seen once. Sequenced material: PBMCs. The receptors were sampled from a woman aged 18-30 years in good health and CMV-seropositive.

This chain links TRBV5-1 with TRBJ2-1; possibly TRBD2 for D (6 bases). The CDR3 sequence is 15 residues long. CDR1 and CDR2 (germline): SGHRS, YFSETQ. Deletions cut 0 bases from V and 4 bases from J, with 11 bases between. CDR3 sequence: CASSLEGLLYNEQFF. Written as DNA, the CDR3 is TGCGCCAGCAGCTTGGAAGGACTATTGTACAATGAGCAGTTCTTC.

The chain is built from TRBV5-6 and TRBJ2-7; D gene ambiguous. The CDR3 length is 12 residues. Between the trimmed V and J ends, which lost 4 bases and 4 bases, there was a span of 9 bases. The germline CDR1 and CDR2 sequences are SGHDT and YYEEEE. The CDR3 loop is CASSKTRYEQYF. The CDR3 DNA is TGTGCCAGCAGCAAGACACGATACGAGCAGTACTTC.

The CDR3, as DNA: TGTGCCAGCAGTAACAGGGTGGATCAGCCCCAGCATTTT. This codes for CASSNRVDQPQHF. The genes are TRBV5-5 and TRBJ1-5; D perhaps matches TRBD1 (6 bases). V was shortened by 5 bases and J by 5 bases, with 11 bases between the two germline ends. Germline CDR1 and CDR2: SGHKS and YYEKEE (reference sequence). The CDR3 consists of 13 residues. The complete variable domain, with remaining parts taken from reference TRBV5-5 and TRBJ1-5, reads DAGVTQSPTHLIKTRGQQVTLRCSPISGHKSVSWYQQVLGQGPQFIFQYYEKEERGRGNFPDRFSARQFPNYSSELNVNALLLGDSALYLCASSNRVDQPQHFGDGTRLSIL.

The chain combines TRBV19 with TRBJ1-2, with 8 bases fitting TRBD1. Germline trimming cut 8 bases from V and 10 bases from J; bases unmatched to any gene: 15. Germline CDR1 reads LNHDA; CDR2 reads SQIVND (reference sequence). This CDR3 has 14 amino acids. CDR3 coding DNA: TGTGCCAGTTCGATCCCCGGGACAGGAATCATCTACACCTTC. This encodes CASSIPGTGIIYTF.

The CDR3 loop reads CASSLVSGRGHEQYF. The CDR3 DNA sequence: TGTGCCAGCAGCTTAGTGTCTGGCAGGGGGCACGAGCAGTACTTC. The chain has TRBV7-9 and TRBJ2-7; 8 positions agree with TRBD1. Trimming removed 1 base from V and 5 bases from J; junction bases left unmatched: 7. This CDR3 contains 15 residues. CDR1 and CDR2 (germline): SEHNR, FQNEAQ (reference sequence).

The gene calls are TRBV7-9 and TRBJ1-2; D might be TRBD1 (5 bases). V was clipped by 1 base and J by 3 bases, with 15 bases between them. Germline V gene lookup returns CDR1 SEHNR and CDR2 FQNEAQ (reference sequence). CDR3 size: 16 residues. The CDR3 DNA reads as TGTGCCAGCAGCTTAGGGCCAGGGACGGGGGACTATGGCTACACCTTC. This sequence encodes CASSLGPGTGDYGYTF. The variable domain in full, with the rest retrieved from reference TRBV7-9 and TRBJ1-2, is DTGVSQNPRHKITKRGQNVTFRCDPISEHNRLYWYRQTLGQGPEFLTYFQNEAQLEKSRLLSDRFSAERPKGSFSTLEIQRTEQGDSAMYLCASSLGPGTGDYGYTFGSGTRLTVV.

V gene TRBV7-8 combines with J gene TRBJ2-5, with a possible D match to TRBD1 (5 bases). Per the germline V gene, CDR1 is SGHVS and CDR2 is FQNEAQ. V lost 2 bases, J lost 3 bases, and 10 bases lay in between. The CDR3 has 14 residues. DNA for the CDR3: TGTGCCAGCAGCTTATCAATAGGGGAAGAGACCCAGTACTTC. As protein: CASSLSIGEETQYF. Full variable domain (missing parts from reference TRBV7-8 and TRBJ2-5): GAGVSQSPRYKVAKRGQDVALRCDPISGHVSLFWYQQALGQGPEFLTYFQNEAQLDKSGLPSDRFFAERPEGSVSTLKIQRTQQEDSAVYLCASSLSIGEETQYFGPGTRLLVL.

The chain employs TRBV2 and TRBJ2-5; 7 positions match TRBD1. The CDR3 length is 16 residues. CDR1 SNHLY and CDR2 FYNNEI come from the germline V gene. The J segment lost 2 bases and the V segment lost 0 bases, leaving 6 bases of the junction unmatched. DNA for the CDR3: TGTGCCAGCAGTGAAGCGCGAAGACAGGGACAAGAGACCCAGTACTTC. Amino acids: CASSEARRQGQETQYF.

The chain links TRBV19 to TRBJ2-2, with 7 bases that match TRBD1. This CDR3 comprises 15 residues. Trimming removed 10 bases from V and 4 bases from J; junction bases left unmatched: 12. Germline CDR1 LNHDA, CDR2 SQIVND (reference sequence). CDR3 sequence reads: CATTVRGISTGELFF. In DNA form, the CDR3 reads TGTGCCACCACCGTCAGGGGGATTAGCACCGGGGAGCTGTTTTTT. Based on the CDR3 plus reference TRBV19 and TRBJ2-2, the full variable domain is DGGITQSPKYLFRKEGQNVTLSCEQNLNHDAMYWYRQDPGQGLRLIYYSQIVNDFQKGDIAEGYSVSREKKESFPLTVTSAQKNPTAFYLCATTVRGISTGELFFGEGSRLTVL.